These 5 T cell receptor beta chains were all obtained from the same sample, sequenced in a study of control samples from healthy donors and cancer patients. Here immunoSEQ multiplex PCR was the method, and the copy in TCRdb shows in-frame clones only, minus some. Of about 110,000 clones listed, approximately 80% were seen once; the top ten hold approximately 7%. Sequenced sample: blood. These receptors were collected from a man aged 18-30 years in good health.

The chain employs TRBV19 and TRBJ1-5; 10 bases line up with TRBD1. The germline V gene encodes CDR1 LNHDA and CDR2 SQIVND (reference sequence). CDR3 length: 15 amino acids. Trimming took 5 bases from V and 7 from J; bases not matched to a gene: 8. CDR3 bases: TGTGCCAGTAGTCCCAGACAGGGGGCGGGACAGCCCCAGCATTTT. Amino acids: CASSPRQGAGQPQHF.

DNA of the CDR3: TGTGCCAGCAGCTTAGCTTACTCTGCAACTAATGAAAAACTGTTTTTT. Amino acid sequence: CASSLAYSATNEKLFF. This chain uses TRBV7-9 with TRBJ1-4; no definite D call. In germline, CDR1 is SEHNR, CDR2 FQNEAQ (reference sequence). The CDR3 is 16 residues long. Trimming shortened V by 0 bases and J by 0 bases, and 8 bases separated the two germline ends.

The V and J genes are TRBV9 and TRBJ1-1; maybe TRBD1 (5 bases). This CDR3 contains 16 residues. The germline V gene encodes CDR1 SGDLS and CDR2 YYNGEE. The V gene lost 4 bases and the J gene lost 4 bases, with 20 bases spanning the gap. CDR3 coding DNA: TGTGCCAGCAGCCCAGAGGGGAGGGGCCCGGTCACTGAAGCTTTCTTT. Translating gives CASSPEGRGPVTEAFF.

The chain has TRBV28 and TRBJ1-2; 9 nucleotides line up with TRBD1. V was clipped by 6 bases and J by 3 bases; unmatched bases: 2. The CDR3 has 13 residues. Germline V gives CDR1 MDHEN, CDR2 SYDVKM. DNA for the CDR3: TGTGCCAGCAGGAGGACAGGGGACTATGGCTACACCTTC. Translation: CASRRTGDYGYTF.

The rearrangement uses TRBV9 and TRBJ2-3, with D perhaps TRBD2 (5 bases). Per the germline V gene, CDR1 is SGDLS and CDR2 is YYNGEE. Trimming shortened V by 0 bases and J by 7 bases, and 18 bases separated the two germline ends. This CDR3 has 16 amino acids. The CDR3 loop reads CASSVDEGYDLNTQYF. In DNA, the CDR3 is TGTGCCAGCAGCGTAGATGAGGGCTACGACCTGAATACGCAGTATTTT.